These 10 T cell receptor beta chains were all obtained from the same sample, sequenced in a study of T cells in Graves' hyperthyroidism and ophthalmopathy. Amplification of TCR beta CDR3 regions used RNA as the template. RT-PCR in the first round (using the HTBI primer set) targeted the TCR CDR3. Each CDR3 protein gets one entry after TCRdb re-called the multiplex PCR reads with MiXCR. In the table there are 500,000 to 600,000 distinct CDR3 sequences, approximately 16% of which are singletons. Sequencing was carried out using blood. These receptors all come from a woman aged 18-29 years with Graves' hyperthyroidism.

Ten or more counts support this clonotype. The chain uses TRBV28 and TRBJ2-3; the match to TRBD2 covers 10 bases. Unmatched junction bases numbered 9, after V lost 8 bases and J lost 4 bases. The germline CDR1 and CDR2 sequences are MDHEN and SYDVKM. The CDR3 extends over 15 amino acids. The CDR3 spells CASGAPSGSADTQYF. CDR3 sequence (DNA): TGTGCCAGCGGGGCCCCTAGCGGGAGCGCAGATACGCAGTATTTT.

This clonotype has just a few counts. The chain has TRBV10-3 and TRBJ1-2; 8 bases align to TRBD1. After removal of 6 bases from V and 2 bases from J, the junction contained 11 bases not matched to a gene. The CDR3 loop spans 16 amino acids. Germline-derived CDR1 and CDR2 are ENHRY and SYGVKD. CDR3 residues: CAIRGTDRGSNYGYTF. In DNA, the CDR3 is TGTGCCATCAGAGGAACTGACAGGGGCTCCAACTATGGCTACACCTTC.

The CDR3 is CASRPLAGEASGEQFF. The CDR3 DNA follows: TGTGCCAGCCGTCCATTAGCGGGAGAGGCCTCAGGTGAGCAGTTCTTC. The chain recombines TRBV6-2 or TRBV6-3 with TRBJ2-1; the match to TRBD2 covers 9 bases. This CDR3 spans 16 amino acids. Per germline, CDR1 MNHEY and CDR2 SVGEGT. After removal of 8 bases from V and 9 bases from J, the junction contained 17 bases not matched to a gene.

This clonotype was seen at least ten times. This chain connects TRBV7-2 to TRBJ2-2, with 7 bases identical to TRBD2. In germline, CDR1 is SGHTA, CDR2 FQGNSA. J was trimmed by 3 bases and V by 5 bases; bases with no gene match: 6. The CDR3 loop spans 15 amino acids. This CDR3 is CASSATGGYTGELFF. The CDR3 DNA reads TGTGCCAGCAGCGCAACCGGGGGGTACACCGGGGAGCTGTTTTTT.

This clonotype has at least ten counts. The chain is built from TRBV2 and TRBJ2-1, with a weak D call TRBD1 (6 bases). The V gene lost 10 bases and the J gene lost 5 bases, with 9 bases spanning the gap. The germline CDR1 and CDR2 sequences are SNHLY and FYNNEI. The CDR3 sequence is 11 residues long. CDR3 sequence reads: CATAGDNEQFF. The CDR3 coding sequence is TGTGCCACTGCAGGGGACAATGAGCAGTTCTTC.

This clonotype showed up many times. V is TRBV27 and J is TRBJ2-5; D possibly corresponds to TRBD2 (6 bases). With 2 bases removed from V and 0 bases from J, the gap between germline ends came to 13 bases. In germline, CDR1 is MNHEY, CDR2 SMNVEV (reference sequence). This CDR3 has 16 residues. CDR3 coding DNA: TGTGCCAGCAGTTTACTTGGAGGGCCCGACCAAGAGACCCAGTACTTC. This codes for CASSLLGGPDQETQYF.

This clonotype was counted many times. The chain joins TRBV12-3 or TRBV12-4 to TRBJ1-6; D gene unclear. This CDR3 has 17 residues. V was trimmed by 3 bases and J by 0 bases, leaving 12 bases between them. CDR3 DNA: TGTGCCAGCAGTTTTACTTCCCGAGCCTCCTATAATTCACCCCTCCACTTT. This sequence encodes CASSFTSRASYNSPLHF.

This clonotype was counted only a few times. CDR3 region: CASKPGIGNQPQHF. CDR3 in DNA: TGTGCCAGCAAACCCGGGATTGGCAATCAGCCCCAGCATTTT. The chain joins TRBV6-1 to TRBJ1-5; D unclear. V shed 7 bases and J shed 2 bases, with 12 bases lying between them. The CDR3 contains 14 residues. The V gene's germline CDR1 is MNHNS and CDR2 SASEGT.

In this sample, this clonotype turned up a few times. V gene TRBV12-3 or TRBV12-4 combines with J gene TRBJ2-1, with 11 bases that match TRBD2. The CDR3 has 14 residues. J was trimmed by 8 bases and V by 7 bases; bases with no gene match: 7. CDR3 sequence (DNA): TGTGCCAGCACGCCTAGCGGGGGGTCAGATGAGCAGTTCTTC. Its protein product is CASTPSGGSDEQFF.

In its sample, this clonotype was seen many times. V and J are TRBV5-8 and TRBJ2-5; TRBD2 is a possible D gene (5 bases). V gave up 3 bases and J gave up 2 bases, with 8 bases separating them. Germline-derived CDR1 and CDR2 are SGHTS and YDEGEE. This CDR3 is 13 amino acids long. This CDR3 is CASSSPGQETQYF. In DNA, the CDR3 is TGTGCCAGCAGCTCTCCGGGACAAGAGACCCAGTACTTC.